A single sample is the source of the 12 T cell receptor beta chains below, sequenced in a study of blood T cell repertoires in COVID-19. Here immunoSEQ multiplex PCR was the method, and the copy in TCRdb shows in-frame clones only, minus some. This sample has more than 140,000 clones, with roughly 82% found just once. What was sequenced was peripheral blood. The receptors stem from a woman aged 45-59 years in a cohort sampled during active or convalescent COVID-19.

This clone has a single count. This chain links TRBV24-1 with TRBJ1-1, with D maybe TRBD1 (6 bases). The CDR3 has 18 amino acids. Trimming stripped 0 bases from V and 5 bases from J, with 21 bases between. CDR1 is KGHDR and CDR2 is SFDVKD in the germline V gene. CDR3 in amino acids: CATSDLPPHGQGRTEAFF. In DNA, the CDR3 is TGTGCCACCAGTGATTTGCCTCCCCATGGGCAGGGGCGGACTGAAGCTTTCTTT.

CDR3 nucleotides: TGTGCCTGGACGCCAGGGAACACTAATGAAAAACTGTTTTTT. It encodes CAWTPGNTNEKLFF. The rearrangement uses TRBV30 and TRBJ1-4; D might be TRBD1 (5 bases). The germline gives CDR1 GTSNPN, CDR2 SVGIG (reference sequence). The CDR3 sequence is 14 residues long. Deletions cut 4 bases from V and 2 bases from J, with 11 bases between.

In its sample, this clone was seen a few times. The chain is built from TRBV5-1 and TRBJ2-3; TRBD2 matches 9 bases. CDR3 length: 15 amino acids. Losses at the gene ends were 7 bases for V and 6 bases for J; bases not matched to a gene: 12. The germline CDR1 and CDR2 sequences are SGHRS and YFSETQ. This CDR3 reads CASHLEAGGRDTQYF. The CDR3 nucleotides read TGCGCCAGCCACTTAGAGGCGGGGGGGCGCGATACGCAGTATTTT.

J is TRBJ1-1 and V is TRBV5-1; D remains unclear. The ends were cut back, 0 bases at V and 3 bases at J, with 9 bases in the middle. The CDR3 sequence is 14 residues long. Germline V lookup: CDR1 SGHRS, CDR2 YFSETQ. In nucleotides, the CDR3 is TGCGCCAGCAGCTTGGCCGGGCGGGACACTGAAGCTTTCTTT. Its protein is CASSLAGRDTEAFF.

A few counts support this clone. The chain is built from TRBV4-1 and TRBJ2-6; D gene ambiguous. From germline, CDR1 is MGHRA and CDR2 YSYEKL. Trimming removed 1 base from V and 4 bases from J, with 11 bases in between. This CDR3 has 16 residues. CDR3: CASSQGVLRGANVLTF. CDR3 nucleotide sequence: TGCGCCAGCAGCCAAGGAGTGCTCCGGGGGGCCAACGTCCTGACTTTC.

This rearrangement joins TRBV19 to TRBJ1-5; 8 nucleotides agree with TRBD1. Germline V gene lookup returns CDR1 LNHDA and CDR2 SQIVND (reference sequence). V lost 2 bases and J lost 8; bases outside the gene matches: 2. This CDR3 comprises 13 residues. The CDR3: CASSIQGAKPQHF. CDR3 bases: TGTGCCAGTAGTATACAGGGGGCGAAGCCCCAGCATTTT. Full variable domain (missing parts from reference TRBV19 and TRBJ1-5): DGGITQSPKYLFRKEGQNVTLSCEQNLNHDAMYWYRQDPGQGLRLIYYSQIVNDFQKGDIAEGYSVSREKKESFPLTVTSAQKNPTAFYLCASSIQGAKPQHFGDGTRLSIL.

The chain carries TRBV3-1 (or the pseudogene TRBV3-2) and TRBJ1-6; possibly TRBD1 for D (5 bases). V was cut by 0 bases and J by 12 bases, with 15 bases left in between. There are 15 residues in the CDR3. Germline V gene lookup returns CDR1 LGHDT and CDR2 YNNKEL (reference sequence). For the CDR3, the DNA is TGTGCCAGCAGCCAAGATCGGGGGTCAGAACGACCCCTCCACTTT. It specifies CASSQDRGSERPLHF.

This clone was recorded only once. The genes are TRBV19 and TRBJ1-5; no firm D call. The V end lost 1 base, the J end lost 0 bases, and 7 bases lay between the germline ends. Germline V gene data show CDR1 as LNHDA and CDR2 as SQIVND (reference sequence). There are 15 residues in the CDR3. CDR3 DNA sequence: TGTGCCAGTAGTATAGGATTCTATAGCAATCAGCCCCAGCATTTT. This codes for CASSIGFYSNQPQHF.

V gene TRBV30 combines with J gene TRBJ1-2; 9 nucleotides line up with TRBD1. Trimming cost V 2 bases and J 8 bases; bases outside gene matches: 6. Germline values: CDR1 GTSNPN, CDR2 SVGIG (reference sequence). CDR3 length: 13 residues. CDR3 region: CAWSLQGAQGYTF. CDR3 nucleotide sequence: TGTGCCTGGAGTCTACAGGGGGCGCAAGGCTACACCTTC.

The chain uses TRBV5-1 and TRBJ1-1, with 7 positions matching TRBD1. The CDR3 contains 16 residues. The germline CDR1 and CDR2 sequences are SGHRS and YFSETQ. V lost 0 bases, J lost 1 base, and 6 bases stayed unmatched. CDR3 residues: CASSLGAGTANTEAFF. The CDR3 nucleotides are TGCGCCAGCAGCTTGGGGGCCGGGACAGCGAACACTGAAGCTTTCTTT. The full variable domain, completed using reference TRBV5-1 and TRBJ1-1, is KAGVTQTPRYLIKTRGQQVTLSCSPISGHRSVSWYQQTPGQGLQFLFEYFSETQRNKGNFPGRFSGRQFSNSRSEMNVSTLELGDSALYLCASSLGAGTANTEAFFGQGTRLTVV.

CDR3 protein: CAISPAVEVTF. The CDR3 DNA is TGTGCCATCAGTCCCGCGGTCGAGGTCACCTTC. The chain combines TRBV10-3 with TRBJ1-2; D not certain. V lost 5 bases and J 13 bases, leaving 14 bases between the germline ends. The germline V gene encodes CDR1 ENHRY and CDR2 SYGVKD. The CDR3 is made up of 11 amino acids.

The sample holds one count of this clone. V and J are TRBV29-1 and TRBJ1-1; 7 bases map to TRBD1. CDR3 length: 14 amino acids. CDR1 and CDR2 from the germline V gene are SQVTM and ANQGSEA. The CDR3 spells CSGLMGQRNTEAFF. The CDR3 DNA reads TGCAGTGGACTTATGGGACAGAGGAACACTGAAGCTTTCTTT.